These 13 T cell receptor beta chains were all obtained from the same sample, sequenced in a study of blood T cell repertoires in COVID-19. Sequencing was performed with immunoSEQ multiplex PCR; in TCRdb, only in-frame clones are kept and a portion is missing. Of roughly 79,000 clones listed, approximately 90% were seen once; the top ten hold approximately 4.9%. The specimen sequenced was peripheral blood. These receptors came from a woman aged 80 or over with active or convalescent COVID-19.

This chain joins TRBV6-5 and TRBJ2-7, with 11 bases matching TRBD1. Germline values: CDR1 MNHEY, CDR2 SVGAGI. The length of the CDR3 is 15 residues. V dropped 2 bases and J dropped 3; count of bases not matched to a gene: 3. The CDR3 sequence is CASSYKGQGVYEQYF. The CDR3 DNA sequence: TGTGCCAGCAGTTACAAGGGACAGGGGGTCTACGAGCAGTACTTC.

The gene calls are TRBV7-2 and TRBJ2-7; 8 bases map to TRBD2. This CDR3 has 13 amino acids. Germline V lookup: CDR1 SGHTA, CDR2 FQGNSA. The J segment lost 7 bases and the V segment lost 1 base, leaving 3 bases of the junction unmatched. The chain's CDR3 is CASSLGLAREQYF. The CDR3 DNA reads as TGTGCCAGCAGCTTAGGACTAGCGAGAGAGCAGTACTTC.

The V and J genes are TRBV10-2 and TRBJ2-1, with D perhaps matching TRBD2 (6 bases). CDR3 size: 14 residues. V lost 9 bases and J 1 base, leaving 13 bases between the germline ends. Germline V CDR1 and CDR2: WSHSY, SAAADI. The chain's CDR3 is CASEAGPSYNEQFF. The DNA of the CDR3 is TGCGCCAGTGAAGCGGGCCCTTCCTACAATGAGCAGTTCTTC.

The chain joins TRBV5-1 to TRBJ2-2; D is undetermined. V shed 5 bases and J shed 0 bases, with 8 bases lying between them. The CDR3 covers 14 residues. Per germline, CDR1 SGHRS and CDR2 YFSETQ. The CDR3: CASSGQSNTGELFF. The CDR3 DNA is TGCGCCAGCAGTGGGCAGTCGAACACCGGGGAGCTGTTTTTT.

The chain couples TRBV4-1 to TRBJ1-6; D gene unclear. Trimming left V 0 bases short and J 9 bases short, with 15 bases between. CDR1 is MGHRA and CDR2 is YSYEKL in the germline V gene. The CDR3 sequence is 16 residues long. CDR3 sequence reads: CASSQERWSIGSPLHF. The CDR3, as DNA: TGCGCCAGCAGCCAAGAGAGATGGAGCATAGGTTCACCCCTCCACTTT.

This sequence joins TRBV9 and TRBJ2-7, with D hard to call. This CDR3 comprises 15 residues. Germline V gene sequence: CDR1 SGDLS, CDR2 YYNGEE. V lost 1 base to trimming and J lost 1 base, with 12 bases between them. CDR3 in amino acids: CASSVIRSVSYEQYF. The CDR3 DNA reads TGTGCCAGCAGCGTAATTAGAAGCGTTTCCTACGAGCAGTACTTC.

This clone has a handful of counts. The CDR3 DNA is TGTGCCAGCAGCCAAGTACAGAGCGGGGGGGGATTATATACGCAGTATTTT. Translating it yields CASSQVQSGGGLYTQYF. V and J are TRBV3-1 (or the pseudogene TRBV3-2) and TRBJ2-3; 10 bases fit TRBD2. The junction had 11 bases not matched to a gene; V was cut back by 1 base and J by 7 bases. The CDR3 is 17 residues long. The germline gives CDR1 LGHDT, CDR2 YNNKEL (reference sequence).

The CDR3 nucleotides are TGTGCCAGCAGCTTTGGACTAGCGGGGGCACAAGAGACCCAGTACTTC. It translates to CASSFGLAGAQETQYF. This chain uses TRBV5-6 with TRBJ2-5; 13 bases fit TRBD2. The CDR3 covers 16 residues. CDR1 is SGHDT, CDR2 YYEEEE, per germline. V dropped 2 bases and J dropped 2; count of bases not matched to a gene: 3.

V and J are TRBV27 and TRBJ2-7; D may be TRBD1 (6 bases). V dropped 4 bases and J dropped 1 base, with 11 bases sitting between them. The CDR3 consists of 14 residues. Germline V CDR1 and CDR2: MNHEY, SMNVEV (reference sequence). The CDR3 nucleotides read TGTGCCAGCAGTTCTTGGACAGATTCCTACGAGCAGTACTTC. As protein: CASSSWTDSYEQYF.

This clone was detected once. One end of the junction is discordant with germline, which a read error may explain. This sequence joins TRBV7-7 and TRBJ2-3; TRBD2 matches at 10 bases. The CDR3 is 15 amino acids. The germline CDR1 and CDR2 sequences are SSHAT and FNYEAQ (reference sequence). The CDR3 DNA reads as TGTGCTAGCAGCCAGGGACTAGCGCGCGCAGATACGCAGTATTTT. Its protein is CASSQGLARADTQYF.

The rearrangement joins TRBV10-1 to TRBJ2-7, with 7 bases matching TRBD2. Germline values: CDR1 WNHNN, CDR2 SYGVQD (reference sequence). The CDR3 is 14 residues long. Trimming removed 4 bases from V and 6 bases from J; junction bases left unmatched: 9. CDR3 in amino acids: CASSGVLARIEQYF. CDR3 DNA sequence: TGCGCCAGCAGTGGGGTACTAGCGCGAATCGAGCAGTACTTC.

The gene calls are TRBV2 and TRBJ2-5, with D perhaps TRBD2 (5 bases). CDR1 is SNHLY, CDR2 FYNNEI, per germline. This CDR3 contains 15 residues. Trimming removed 5 bases from V and 6 bases from J, with 19 bases in between. In DNA form, the CDR3 reads TGTGCCAGCAGTACCGGGGATATGATGTATAAGACCCAGTACTTC. Translation: CASSTGDMMYKTQYF.

V gene TRBV6-6 combines with J gene TRBJ2-7; 7 nucleotides agree with TRBD2. The CDR3 is made up of 15 amino acids. Germline V gene sequence: CDR1 MNHNY, CDR2 SVGAGI (reference sequence). The J segment lost 3 bases and the V segment lost 2 bases, leaving 7 bases of the junction unmatched. Here the CDR3 DNA reads TGTGCCAGCAGTTACGGGGTTGCGGGAGTCTACGAGCAGTACTTC. Its protein is CASSYGVAGVYEQYF.